The 18 T cell receptor beta chains in this list originate from one sample, sequenced in a study of blood T cell repertoires in COVID-19. Here immunoSEQ multiplex PCR was the method, and the copy in TCRdb shows in-frame clones only, minus some. The data show just over 95,000 clones, about nine tenths seen once. The specimen was peripheral blood. The receptors stem from a man in his 60s with acute or convalescent COVID-19.

The chain carries TRBV10-3 and TRBJ2-3, with D possibly TRBD1 on 5 matching bases. Germline V gene lookup returns CDR1 ENHRY and CDR2 SYGVKD. The CDR3 is 17 residues long. With 2 bases removed from V and 1 base from J, the gap between germline ends came to 16 bases. The CDR3 DNA sequence: TGTGCCATCAGTGAGGGCCGACAAGGGGTGGGCACAGATACGCAGTATTTT. Protein sequence: CAISEGRQGVGTDTQYF.

This clone has just one count. The chain links TRBV29-1 to TRBJ2-3, with 10 bases that match TRBD2. Germline trimming cut 7 bases from V and 4 bases from J; bases unmatched to any gene: 8. CDR1 and CDR2 from the germline V gene are SQVTM and ANQGSEA. The CDR3 totals 14 residues. The chain's CDR3 is CSDSAGGLPDTQYF. In DNA, the CDR3 is TGCAGCGACTCAGCGGGGGGGCTGCCAGATACGCAGTATTTT.

V usage is TRBV5-1 and J usage is TRBJ1-1; 7 nucleotides agree with TRBD1. Trimming at V came to 2 bases and at J to 4 bases, leaving 5 bases not matched to a gene. Germline V gene sequence: CDR1 SGHRS, CDR2 YFSETQ. The CDR3 length is 14 residues. This chain's CDR3 is CASSFRQGSTEAFF. CDR3 in DNA: TGCGCCAGCAGCTTTAGACAGGGAAGCACTGAAGCTTTCTTT.

The chain recombines TRBV29-1 with TRBJ1-2; 9 nucleotides agree with TRBD1. Germline V CDR1 and CDR2: SQVTM, ANQGSEA. Losses at the gene ends were 6 bases for V and 8 bases for J; bases not matched to a gene: 13. The CDR3 sequence is 14 residues long. Here the CDR3 DNA reads TGCAGCGTAATGACAGGGGGTAAAGTGGTAGGCTACACCTTC. Translation: CSVMTGGKVVGYTF.

This chain joins TRBV18 and TRBJ2-3; 10 bases line up with TRBD2. The CDR3 consists of 14 residues. V dropped 5 bases and J dropped 2; count of bases not matched to a gene: 1. The germline gives CDR1 KGHSH, CDR2 LQKENI. The CDR3 nucleotides are TGTGCCAGCTCAGGACTAGCGGACACAGATACGCAGTATTTT. Its protein product is CASSGLADTDTQYF.

The chain couples TRBV2 to TRBJ1-1; 7 positions agree with TRBD1. The V gene end was trimmed by 1 base and the J gene end by 0 bases; junction bases not matched to a gene: 5. The CDR3 is made up of 16 amino acids. The germline CDR1 and CDR2 sequences are SNHLY and FYNNEI. The CDR3 nucleotides read TGTGCCAGCAGTGAAGGCCGGGACAGATTGAACACTGAAGCTTTCTTT. This gives the protein CASSEGRDRLNTEAFF.

This chain links TRBV7-6 with TRBJ2-6, with 7 bases matching TRBD1. CDR1 is SGHVS, CDR2 FNYEAQ, per germline. This CDR3 is built from 16 residues. V lost 5 bases, J lost 4 bases, and 8 bases stayed unmatched. CDR3 nucleotide sequence: TGTGCCAGCAGCGGGCGACAGGGATCGGGGGCCAACGTCCTGACTTTC. Translated, it gives CASSGRQGSGANVLTF.

V and J are TRBV6-5 and TRBJ1-3, with D perhaps TRBD1 (5 bases). Trimming shortened V by 5 bases and J by 2 bases, and 13 bases separated the two germline ends. Per the germline V gene, CDR1 is MNHEY and CDR2 is SVGAGI. The length of the CDR3 is 15 residues. In nucleotides, the CDR3 is TGTGCCAGCAGTCGTGACAGACGAGCTGGAAACACCATATATTTT. Protein: CASSRDRRAGNTIYF.

CDR3 residues: CASSLGPSVYNEQFF. For the CDR3, the DNA is TGTGCCAGCAGCTTGGGGCCTAGCGTTTACAATGAGCAGTTCTTC. This chain connects TRBV7-2 to TRBJ2-1; possibly TRBD2 for D (6 bases). There are 15 residues in the CDR3. Germline CDR1 is SGHTA and CDR2 is FQGNSA. V was shortened by 3 bases and J by 4 bases, with 13 bases between the two germline ends. The full variable domain, with the rest looked up from reference TRBV7-2 and TRBJ2-1, is GAGVSQSPSNKVTEKGKDVELRCDPISGHTALYWYRQSLGQGLEFLIYFQGNSAPDKSGLPSDRFSAERTGGSVSTLTIQRTQQEDSAVYLCASSLGPSVYNEQFFGPGTRLTVL.

The chain combines TRBV2 with TRBJ2-2; 8 bases agree with TRBD2. CDR3 size: 14 residues. V shed 7 bases, J shed 5 bases, and the junction held 6 bases outside the gene matches. Germline CDR1 is SNHLY and CDR2 is FYNNEI. The DNA for the CDR3 is TGTGCCAGCAACCTGGCGGGGGGTACCGGGGAGCTGTTTTTT. This sequence encodes CASNLAGGTGELFF. The variable domain in full, with the rest retrieved from reference TRBV2 and TRBJ2-2, is EPEVTQTPSHQVTQMGQEVILRCVPISNHLYFYWYRQILGQKVEFLVSFYNNEISEKSEIFDDQFSVERPDGSNFTLKIRSTKLEDSAMYFCASNLAGGTGELFFGEGSRLTVL.

DNA for the CDR3: TGTGCCAGCTCACCGGACAGGGTGACTGAAGCTTTCTTT. Translated, it gives CASSPDRVTEAFF. The chain recombines TRBV18 with TRBJ1-1; 8 nucleotides align to TRBD1. The germline gives CDR1 KGHSH, CDR2 LQKENI. With 3 bases clipped from V and 5 bases from J, the junction kept 2 bases outside the gene matches. There are 13 residues in the CDR3.

The chain recombines TRBV6-1 with TRBJ1-5; weak D call: TRBD1 (6 bases). V was clipped by 0 bases and J by 2 bases, with 14 bases between them. Germline-derived CDR1 and CDR2 are MNHNS and SASEGT. The CDR3 spans 17 residues. This chain's CDR3 is CASSEAGGPGGNQPQHF. Here the CDR3 DNA reads TGTGCCAGCAGTGAAGCGGGGGGGCCTGGCGGCAATCAGCCCCAGCATTTT.

The chain is built from TRBV6-6 and TRBJ1-6; TRBD1 matches at 7 bases. This CDR3 spans 15 amino acids. Germline CDR1 MNHNY, CDR2 SVGAGI (reference sequence). V lost 6 bases, J lost 7 bases, and 9 bases stayed unmatched. CDR3 in amino acids: CASSPLGQPNSPLHF. DNA of the CDR3: TGTGCCAGCAGCCCCCTGGGACAGCCAAATTCACCCCTCCACTTT.

V is TRBV7-9 and J is TRBJ1-2; 8 positions agree with TRBD1. The germline CDR1 and CDR2 sequences are SEHNR and FQNEAQ (reference sequence). The CDR3 contains 19 residues. Trimming took 5 bases from V and 7 from J; bases not matched to a gene: 24. CDR3 protein: CASSRVGAGGVAPPPGYTF. DNA for the CDR3: TGTGCCAGCAGCCGTGTCGGGGCAGGGGGCGTTGCCCCTCCTCCTGGCTACACCTTC. Full variable domain (remainder filled in from reference TRBV7-9 and TRBJ1-2): DTGVSQNPRHKITKRGQNVTFRCDPISEHNRLYWYRQTLGQGPEFLTYFQNEAQLEKSRLLSDRFSAERPKGSFSTLEIQRTEQGDSAMYLCASSRVGAGGVAPPPGYTFGSGTRLTVV.

V and J are TRBV7-2 and TRBJ2-1; the D gene is possibly TRBD2 (5 bases). Germline CDR1 reads SGHTA; CDR2 reads FQGNSA. The germline V and J ends were trimmed by 6 bases and 0 bases, with 15 bases remaining between them. CDR3 length equals 16 residues. DNA of the CDR3: TGTGCCAGCAGGTCAGTAGGAGGAGGCTCCTACAATGAGCAGTTCTTC. It encodes CASRSVGGGSYNEQFF.

The chain links TRBV5-1 to TRBJ1-4, with D hard to call. The CDR3 length is 14 residues. The germline V gene has CDR1 SGHRS and CDR2 YFSETQ. V lost 0 bases and J lost 5, with 8 bases in between. Here the CDR3 reads CASSLGRFNEKLFF. The CDR3 DNA sequence: TGCGCCAGCAGCTTGGGCAGGTTCAATGAAAAACTGTTTTTT.

This chain joins TRBV4-1 and TRBJ1-2, with D unresolved. The CDR3 runs to 13 residues. Trimming removed 0 bases from V and 1 base from J, with 3 bases in between. Germline-derived CDR1 and CDR2 are MGHRA and YSYEKL. In nucleotides, the CDR3 is TGCGCCAGCAGCCAAGATCTTAACTATGGCTACACCTTC. Amino acids: CASSQDLNYGYTF.

Written as DNA, the CDR3 is TGCGCCAGCAGCTTGGAAGGGGGCAATCAGCCCCAGCATTTT. As protein: CASSLEGGNQPQHF. The V and J genes are TRBV5-1 and TRBJ1-5; weak D call: TRBD1 (5 bases). The CDR3 is made up of 14 amino acids. V lost 0 bases and J 2 bases, leaving 6 bases between the germline ends. Germline CDR1 and CDR2: SGHRS and YFSETQ.